This T cell receptor (beta chain) was captured by sequencing in a study of control samples from healthy donors and cancer patients. The CDR3 length is 15 residues. CDR1 LNHDA and CDR2 SQIVND come from the germline V gene (reference sequence). V lost 5 bases to trimming and J lost 4 bases, with 17 bases between them. Sequencing used immunoSEQ multiplex PCR; TCRdb keeps in-frame clones, though not all of them. Altogether 100,000 to 150,000 clones are present, over 75% being singletons, with the ten largest covering around 3%. The receptor was isolated from a man aged 55 to 69 in good health. Source material: blood. J is TRBJ1-2 and V is TRBV19; D possibly corresponds to TRBD1 (5 bases). The CDR3 DNA follows: TGTGCCAGTAGTCCGATCCCGGGGCAGAGCTATGGCTACACCTTC. Amino acid sequence: CASSPIPGQSYGYTF.